This T cell receptor beta chain was recorded in a study of regulatory T cells in long-lasting Graves disease. Time point defined: newly diagnosed GD, antithyroid drugs for less than 3 months. PBMC RNA served as the TCR library source. Concerning this clonotype: The target antigen is unknown. This may be a read error: a much more frequent sequence differs by one nucleotide.

According to the study, TCR beta libraries were built with iRepertoire HTBI primers and CDR3-region Arm-PCR. TCRdb processed the multiplex PCR reads anew with MiXCR; each CDR3 protein has one entry. Of roughly 350,000 distinct CDR3 sequences listed, roughly 15% are singletons. General study findings and limits: Between persistent patients, about 2,700 public clonotypes were shared, exceeding the roughly 920 shared between new patients.

These data are also associated with another study on T cells in Graves' hyperthyroidism and ophthalmopathy. This second study says: It was uncontrolled infection, other autoimmune disease, pregnancy or lactation that excluded patients. The HTBI primer set drove a first-round RT-PCR of the TCR CDR3.

The receptor was derived from a woman between 18 and 30 years old with Graves disease. Here the sequenced sample was peripheral blood mononuclear cells (PBMCs), taken at new diagnosis, from a patient treated with antithyroid drugs.

The CDR3 region is CASSLLENTEASF. CDR3 sequence (DNA): TGTGCCAGCAGCTTACTGGAGAACACTGAAGCTTCCTTT. The gene calls are TRBV7-9 and TRBJ1-1; D not certain. The CDR3 spans 13 residues. Germline V gene lookup returns CDR1 SEHNR and CDR2 FQNEAQ (reference sequence).